The clone carrying this TCR beta chain has ten or more counts. Its antigen is currently unknown. This specimen comes from a study of neurological immune-mediated disorders. Germline V gene data show CDR1 as KGHSH and CDR2 as LQKENI. Trimming cost V 3 bases and J 8 bases; bases outside gene matches: 3. The CDR3 contains 12 residues. The study, taken as a whole, reports: The greatest TCR clonal expansion occurred in HTLV-1-associated myelopathy and the least in multiple sclerosis, which fell below healthy controls.

The cDNA was generated through 5'RACE incorporating 10-nucleotide random UMIs. TCRdb re-called the 5' RACE reads through MiXCR, storing one row per CDR3 protein. The sample shows fewer than 30,000 distinct CDR3 sequences, over 5.5% of them seen only once. This TCR was recovered from a woman between 40 and 50 years old in good health. The J gene is TRBJ2-7, the V gene TRBV18; 8 bases fit TRBD1. Sample: PBMCs. The CDR3 bases are TGTGCCAGCTCACCCGGACAGGGTCAGCAGTACTTC. Residues: CASSPGQGQQYF.